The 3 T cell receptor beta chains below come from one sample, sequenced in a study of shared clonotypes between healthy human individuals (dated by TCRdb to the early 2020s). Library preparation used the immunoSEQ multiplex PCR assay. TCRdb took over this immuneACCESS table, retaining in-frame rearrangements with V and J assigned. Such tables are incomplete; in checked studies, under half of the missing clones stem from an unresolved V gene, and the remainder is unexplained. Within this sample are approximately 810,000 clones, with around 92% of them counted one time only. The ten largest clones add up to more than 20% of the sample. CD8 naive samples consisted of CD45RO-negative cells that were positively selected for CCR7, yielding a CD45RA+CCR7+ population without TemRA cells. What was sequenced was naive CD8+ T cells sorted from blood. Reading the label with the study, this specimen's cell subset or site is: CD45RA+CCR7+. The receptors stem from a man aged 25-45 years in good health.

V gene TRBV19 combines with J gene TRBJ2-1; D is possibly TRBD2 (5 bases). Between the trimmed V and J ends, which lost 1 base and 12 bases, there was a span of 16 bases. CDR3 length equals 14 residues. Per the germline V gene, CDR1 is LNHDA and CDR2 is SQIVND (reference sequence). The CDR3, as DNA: TGTGCCAGTAGTATAGTCGGAGGTGGTTTCGGGCAGTTCTTC. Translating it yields CASSIVGGGFGQFF. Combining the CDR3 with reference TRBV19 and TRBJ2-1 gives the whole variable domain DGGITQSPKYLFRKEGQNVTLSCEQNLNHDAMYWYRQDPGQGLRLIYYSQIVNDFQKGDIAEGYSVSREKKESFPLTVTSAQKNPTAFYLCASSIVGGGFGQFFGPGTRLTVL.

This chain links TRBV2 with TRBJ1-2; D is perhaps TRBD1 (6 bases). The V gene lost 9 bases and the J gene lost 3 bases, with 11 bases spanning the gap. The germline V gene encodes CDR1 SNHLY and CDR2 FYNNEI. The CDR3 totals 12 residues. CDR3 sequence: CASTDRYYGYTF. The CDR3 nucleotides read TGTGCCAGTACTGACAGGTACTATGGCTACACCTTC.

CDR3 loop: CASSLDGVGWDEDTQYF. In nucleotides, the CDR3 is TGCGCCAGCAGCTTGGATGGGGTTGGCTGGGATGAAGATACGCAGTATTTT. This chain joins TRBV5-1 and TRBJ2-3, with D uncertain. The V gene's germline CDR1 is SGHRS and CDR2 YFSETQ. Trimming cost V 0 bases and J 5 bases, with 19 bases left between them. The CDR3 is 17 amino acids.